Each of the 25 T cell receptor beta chains below was sequenced from the same sample in a study of CD8 T cells in ankylosing spondylitis. TCRdb re-derived calls from the 5' RACE reads in MiXCR, one entry per CDR3 protein. This table holds around 450,000 distinct CDR3 sequences, approximately 26% found once. The antigens for these receptors are not known. General study points: In ankylosing spondylitis blood, a motif of seven or eight highly homologous TCR beta variants appeared characteristic.

The sample taken for sequencing was blood, either unsorted or a sorted T cell fraction (not recorded which). The source is a male donor with ankylosing spondylitis.

This clonotype was detected only a few times. The genes are TRBV20-1 and TRBJ2-1, with TRBD2 as a possible D gene (5 bases). The CDR3 spans 18 residues. Trimming shortened V by 3 bases and J by 0 bases, and 21 bases separated the two germline ends. Germline V gene lookup returns CDR1 DFQATT and CDR2 SNEGSKA (reference sequence). For the CDR3, the DNA is TGCAGTGCTAGCCCCCTCGGGGATACCTTCCCCTCCTACAATGAGCAGTTCTTC. The encoded protein is CSASPLGDTFPSYNEQFF.

This clonotype has a handful of counts. The gene calls are TRBV29-1 and TRBJ1-3; D is uncertain. V gave up 7 bases and J gave up 0 bases, with 7 bases separating them. The CDR3 runs to 12 residues. The germline gives CDR1 SQVTM, CDR2 ANQGSEA. In DNA form, the CDR3 reads TGCAGCGGTCTGCGCTCTGGAAACACCATATATTTT. Its protein product is CSGLRSGNTIYF.

This clonotype was seen only a few times. This chain uses TRBV11-3 with TRBJ1-1, with unresolved D. CDR1 is SGHNT and CDR2 is YENEEA in the germline V gene. V shed 2 bases and J shed 4 bases, with 8 bases lying between them. This CDR3 spans 13 amino acids. The CDR3 loop is CASSLQEITEAFF. As DNA, the CDR3 is TGTGCCAGCAGCTTACAGGAAATCACTGAAGCTTTCTTT.

The genes are TRBV5-1 and TRBJ2-3; D unresolved. The CDR3 is made up of 14 amino acids. Germline V lookup: CDR1 SGHRS, CDR2 YFSETQ. V was pared by 2 bases and J by 4 bases, with 11 bases between. The CDR3 sequence is CASSLIQGSDTQYF. The CDR3 DNA reads as TGCGCCAGCAGCTTAATACAAGGCTCAGATACGCAGTATTTT.

The chain uses TRBV7-8 and TRBJ2-5, with 7 bases fitting TRBD1. CDR3 length: 14 residues. Germline CDR1 reads SGHVS; CDR2 reads FQNEAQ. J was trimmed by 3 bases and V by 5 bases; bases with no gene match: 6. The CDR3 DNA sequence: TGTGCCAGCAGCCTGTTTACAGGGGAAGAGACCCAGTACTTC. Its translation: CASSLFTGEETQYF.

In this sample, this clonotype turned up a few times. This rearrangement joins TRBV29-1 to TRBJ2-5; 9 nucleotides agree with TRBD1. The V segment lost 7 bases and the J segment 5 bases; nucleotides outside the gene matches: 8. Germline lookup yields CDR1 SQVTM and CDR2 ANQGSEA. The CDR3 has 13 residues. The CDR3 bases are TGCAGCGCCACAGGGGGCGGAGGTGAGACCCAGTACTTC. It codes for CSATGGGGETQYF.

The rearrangement joins TRBV29-1 to TRBJ2-3; D gene unclear. V gave up 6 bases and J gave up 4 bases, with 14 bases separating them. Looked up from germline, CDR1 is SQVTM and CDR2 is ANQGSEA. CDR3 length equals 13 residues. The CDR3 spells CSVRPRYADTQYF. CDR3 in DNA: TGCAGCGTCCGGCCACGGTACGCAGATACGCAGTATTTT.

This clonotype was counted only a few times. The chain recombines TRBV3-1 with TRBJ1-4; 8 bases line up with TRBD1. Germline lookup yields CDR1 LGHDT and CDR2 YNNKEL (reference sequence). With V trimmed by 5 bases and J by 8 bases, 7 bases remained unmatched. This CDR3 has 14 residues. In DNA form, the CDR3 reads TGTGCCAGCAGCGGGACAGGAACAGGAGAAAAACTGTTTTTT. It translates to CASSGTGTGEKLFF.

This chain joins TRBV29-1 and TRBJ2-1; 14 bases are a match to TRBD2. CDR3 length: 13 residues. Germline loops: CDR1 SQVTM, CDR2 ANQGSEA. J gave up 7 bases and V 7 bases, and 3 bases lay outside the gene matches. The CDR3 sequence is CSGWTSGRNEQFF. In DNA form, the CDR3 reads TGCAGCGGCTGGACTAGCGGGAGGAATGAGCAGTTCTTC.

This clonotype was detected a few times. The chain uses TRBV7-2 and TRBJ2-1, with TRBD1 identical over 8 bases. Per the germline V gene, CDR1 is SGHTA and CDR2 is FQGNSA. The V gene end was trimmed by 5 bases and the J gene end by 6 bases; junction bases not matched to a gene: 6. CDR3 length: 14 residues. CDR3 nucleotide sequence: TGTGCCAGCAGCAACCGACAGGGGTTCAATGAGCAGTTCTTC. Translation: CASSNRQGFNEQFF.

The chain combines TRBV20-1 with TRBJ1-5; D unclear. Per the germline V gene, CDR1 is DFQATT and CDR2 is SNEGSKA (reference sequence). V shed 0 bases and J shed 0 bases, with 9 bases lying between them. The CDR3 loop spans 15 amino acids. The CDR3 region has the DNA TGCAGTGCTAGAGAGGAGCCTTATAGCAATCAGCCCCAGCATTTT. Protein product: CSAREEPYSNQPQHF.

This clonotype came up a few times. V and J are TRBV5-1 and TRBJ2-2; possible D gene TRBD1, 6 bases. CDR1 and CDR2 (germline): SGHRS, YFSETQ. V was trimmed by 2 bases and J by 4 bases, leaving 15 bases between them. The CDR3 totals 16 residues. The CDR3 spells CASSFPVGGSTGELFF. In DNA form, the CDR3 reads TGCGCCAGCAGCTTCCCGGTAGGGGGTAGCACCGGGGAGCTGTTTTTT.

The rearrangement joins TRBV20-1 to TRBJ2-7; D unclear. V dropped 7 bases and J dropped 1 base, with 8 bases sitting between them. The CDR3 contains 11 residues. The V gene's germline CDR1 is DFQATT and CDR2 SNEGSKA (reference sequence). The DNA of the CDR3 is TGCAGTGGGACGGATTCCTACGAGCAGTACTTC. The encoded protein is CSGTDSYEQYF.

The gene calls are TRBV3-1 and TRBJ2-7; a weak D match, TRBD1 (6 bases). With 1 base removed from V and 4 bases from J, the gap between germline ends came to 11 bases. Germline V gene sequence: CDR1 LGHDT, CDR2 YNNKEL (reference sequence). The CDR3 spans 14 residues. The CDR3 here is CASSQGRTAYEQYF. In DNA form, the CDR3 reads TGTGCCAGCAGCCAAGGCCGGACAGCGTACGAGCAGTACTTC.

This chain links TRBV20-1 with TRBJ2-2; TRBD1 matches 8 bases. The CDR3 runs 14 residues. Germline trimming cut 6 bases from V and 6 bases from J; bases unmatched to any gene: 9. In germline, CDR1 is DFQATT, CDR2 SNEGSKA (reference sequence). In DNA, the CDR3 is TGCAGTGCCTCCGGGACAGGATTCCCCGGGGAGCTGTTTTTT. It encodes CSASGTGFPGELFF.

CDR3: CASSPRGADLYSGANVLTF. DNA for the CDR3: TGTGCCAGCTCACCTCGGGGGGCGGACCTCTACTCTGGGGCCAACGTCCTGACTTTC. The V call is TRBV18, the J call TRBJ2-6, with D possibly matching TRBD2 (7 bases). The CDR3 loop spans 19 amino acids. CDR1 is KGHSH, CDR2 LQKENI, per germline. V gave up 3 bases and J gave up 0 bases, with 18 bases separating them.

This clonotype was found once. The V gene is TRBV5-1, the J gene TRBJ2-7; 14 bases agree with TRBD2. After removal of 0 bases from V and 0 bases from J, the junction contained 11 bases not matched to a gene. In germline, CDR1 is SGHRS, CDR2 YFSETQ. CDR3 length equals 20 residues. The CDR3 loop is CASSLGSGTSGRAFSYEQYV. In DNA form, the CDR3 reads TGCGCCAGCAGCTTGGGGAGCGGGACTAGCGGGAGAGCCTTCTCCTACGAGCAGTACGTC.

The chain recombines TRBV12-3 or TRBV12-4 with TRBJ1-3; no clear D. V gave up 4 bases and J gave up 0 bases, with 10 bases separating them. CDR3 length: 15 amino acids. CDR3 in amino acids: CASSSSADSGNTIYF. The CDR3 DNA sequence: TGTGCCAGCAGTTCCTCTGCCGACTCTGGAAACACCATATATTTT.

This clonotype has just a few counts. The chain links TRBV5-1 to TRBJ1-2; weak D call: TRBD1 (5 bases). Germline values: CDR1 SGHRS, CDR2 YFSETQ. CDR3 size: 13 residues. Trimming cost V 4 bases and J 7 bases, with 14 bases left between them. The CDR3 sequence: CASSRGGDGGYTF. CDR3 sequence (DNA): TGCGCCAGCAGCAGGGGAGGGGACGGTGGCTACACCTTC.

This clonotype was observed many times. The V gene is TRBV3-1, the J gene TRBJ2-1, with 11 bases that match TRBD2. This CDR3 is 17 amino acids long. Germline loops: CDR1 LGHDT, CDR2 YNNKEL (reference sequence). The ends lost 4 bases at V and 5 bases at J; junction bases unmatched: 10. The CDR3 spells CASSPQGTSGPHNEQFF. For the CDR3, the DNA is TGTGCCAGCAGCCCACAGGGGACTAGCGGACCACACAATGAGCAGTTCTTC.

The sample holds one count of this clonotype. This chain uses TRBV11-2 with TRBJ1-5; D uncertain. CDR3 length equals 15 residues. V dropped 3 bases and J dropped 0 bases, with 9 bases sitting between them. Germline CDR1 and CDR2: SGHAT and FQNNGV. CDR3 amino acids: CASSFSGYSNQPQHF. CDR3 DNA: TGTGCCAGCAGCTTTTCGGGTTATAGCAATCAGCCCCAGCATTTT.

This clonotype was counted at least ten times. The CDR3 reads CASSLRVNEQFF. The DNA of the CDR3 is TGTGCCAGCAGTTTGAGAGTGAATGAGCAGTTCTTC. The chain employs TRBV12-3 or TRBV12-4 and TRBJ2-1; D not resolved. V lost 3 bases, J lost 7 bases, and 7 bases lay in between. The CDR3 contains 12 residues.

The table lists this clonotype with a few counts. This rearrangement joins TRBV5-1 to TRBJ1-2; D is ambiguous. Trimming pared 0 bases from V and 3 bases from J, leaving 6 bases between. Germline CDR1 and CDR2: SGHRS and YFSETQ. The CDR3 consists of 13 residues. The CDR3 sequence: CASSLEGYYGYTF. The CDR3 nucleotides read TGCGCCAGCAGCTTGGAGGGATACTATGGCTACACCTTC.

The CDR3 is CSAEQPNYGYTF. Written as DNA, the CDR3 is TGCAGCGCGGAACAGCCTAACTATGGCTACACCTTC. This chain uses TRBV20-1 with TRBJ1-2; no definite D call. This CDR3 is built from 12 residues. From germline, CDR1 is DFQATT and CDR2 SNEGSKA (reference sequence).

This clonotype turned up a few times. This chain joins TRBV12-3 or TRBV12-4 and TRBJ2-7, with 8 nucleotides matching TRBD2. With 8 bases clipped from V and 0 bases from J, the junction kept 12 bases outside the gene matches. The CDR3 contains 16 residues. In DNA, the CDR3 is TGTGCCAGCCGACGTCCCCACGGGAGGGGCTCCTACGAGCAGTACTTC. It yields the protein CASRRPHGRGSYEQYF.